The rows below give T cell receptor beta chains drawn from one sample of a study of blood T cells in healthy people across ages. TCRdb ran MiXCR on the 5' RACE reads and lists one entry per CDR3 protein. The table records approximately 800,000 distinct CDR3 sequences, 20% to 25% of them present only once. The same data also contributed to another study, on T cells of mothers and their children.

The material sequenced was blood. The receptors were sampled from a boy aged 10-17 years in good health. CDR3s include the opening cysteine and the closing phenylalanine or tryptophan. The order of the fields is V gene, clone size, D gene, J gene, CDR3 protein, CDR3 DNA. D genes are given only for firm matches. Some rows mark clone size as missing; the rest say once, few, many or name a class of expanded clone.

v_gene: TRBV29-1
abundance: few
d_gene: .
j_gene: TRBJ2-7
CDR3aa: CSVELSVGPDYEQYF
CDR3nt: TGCAGCGTTGAACTAAGCGTTGGTCCCGACTACGAGCAGTACTTC

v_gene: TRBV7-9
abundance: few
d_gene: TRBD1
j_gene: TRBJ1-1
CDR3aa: CASRRPGQGQSTEAFF
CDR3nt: TGTGCCAGCAGACGGCCGGGACAGGGGCAGAGCACTGAAGCTTTCTTT

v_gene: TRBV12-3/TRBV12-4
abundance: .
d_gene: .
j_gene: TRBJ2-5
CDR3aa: CASSRSRDSGKTQYF
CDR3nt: TGTGCCAGCAGTCGCTCCCGGGACAGCGGGAAGACCCAGTACTTC

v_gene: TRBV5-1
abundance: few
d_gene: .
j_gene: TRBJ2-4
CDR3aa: CASSSDNIQYF
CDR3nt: TGCGCCAGCAGCTCAGATAACATTCAGTACTTC

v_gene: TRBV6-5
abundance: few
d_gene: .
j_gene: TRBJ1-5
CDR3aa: CASRQQAYNNQPQHF
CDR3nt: TGTGCCAGCAGACAACAGGCTTATAACAATCAGCCCCAGCATTTT

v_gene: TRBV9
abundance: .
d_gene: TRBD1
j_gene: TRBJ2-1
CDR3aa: CASSFPGRGPREQFF
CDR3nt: TGTGCCAGCAGCTTCCCGGGTAGGGGGCCTCGTGAGCAGTTCTTC

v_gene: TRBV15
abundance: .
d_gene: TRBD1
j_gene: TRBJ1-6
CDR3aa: CATSREDRSNSPLHF
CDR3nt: TGTGCCACCAGCAGGGAGGACAGGTCGAATTCACCCCTCCACTTT

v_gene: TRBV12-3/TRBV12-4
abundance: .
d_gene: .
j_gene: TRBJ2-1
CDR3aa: CASSLRTGKNEQFF
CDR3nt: TGTGCCAGCAGTTTGAGAACAGGGAAAAATGAGCAGTTCTTC

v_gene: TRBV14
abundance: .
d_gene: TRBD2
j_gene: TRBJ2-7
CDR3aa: CASSEGLAGTSYEQYF
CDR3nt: TGTGCCAGCAGCGAAGGACTAGCGGGGACCAGCTACGAGCAGTACTTC

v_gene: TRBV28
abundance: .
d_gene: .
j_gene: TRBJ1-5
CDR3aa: CASSPLVILNQPQHF
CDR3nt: TGTGCCAGCAGTCCCTTGGTCATTTTGAATCAGCCCCAGCATTTT

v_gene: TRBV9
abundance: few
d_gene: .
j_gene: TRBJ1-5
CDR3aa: CASSVAGGQPQHF
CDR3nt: TGTGCCAGCAGCGTAGCGGGGGGCCAGCCCCAGCATTTT

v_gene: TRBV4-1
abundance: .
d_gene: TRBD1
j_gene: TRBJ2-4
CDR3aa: CASRPTGTGGPKGDIQYF
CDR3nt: TGCGCCAGCAGGCCGACCGGGACAGGGGGCCCGAAAGGGGACATTCAGTACTTC

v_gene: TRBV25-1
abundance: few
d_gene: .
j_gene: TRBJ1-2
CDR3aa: CASSDWSRSYGYTF
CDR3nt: TGTGCCAGCAGTGATTGGTCACGGTCCTATGGCTACACCTTC

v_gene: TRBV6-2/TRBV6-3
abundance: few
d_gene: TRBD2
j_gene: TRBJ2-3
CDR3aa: CASSLTSGSRLADTQYF
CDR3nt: TGTGCCAGCAGTCTGACTAGCGGGAGTAGATTAGCAGATACGCAGTATTTT

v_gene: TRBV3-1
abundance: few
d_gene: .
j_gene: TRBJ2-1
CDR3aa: CASSRESEYNEQFF
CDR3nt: TGTGCCAGCAGCCGGGAGTCAGAATACAATGAGCAGTTCTTC

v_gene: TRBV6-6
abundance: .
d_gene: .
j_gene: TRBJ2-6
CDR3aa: CASSYPQAVSGANVLTF
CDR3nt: TGTGCCAGCAGTTACCCACAGGCCGTCTCTGGGGCCAACGTCCTGACTTTC

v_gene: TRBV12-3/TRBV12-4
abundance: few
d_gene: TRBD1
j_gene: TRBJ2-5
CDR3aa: CASSTAGTVQETQYF
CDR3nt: TGTGCCAGCAGCACCGCAGGGACAGTACAAGAGACCCAGTACTTC

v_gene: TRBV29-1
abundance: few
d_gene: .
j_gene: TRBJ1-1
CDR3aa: CSVDWQGSTEAFF
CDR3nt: TGCAGCGTTGATTGGCAGGGGAGCACTGAAGCTTTCTTT

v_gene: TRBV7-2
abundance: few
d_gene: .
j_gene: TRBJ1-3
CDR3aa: CASSLEYAPGNTIYF
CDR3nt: TGTGCCAGCAGCTTAGAGTATGCCCCCGGAAACACCATATATTTT

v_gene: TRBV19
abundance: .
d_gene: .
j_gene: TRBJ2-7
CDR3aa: CASSIASDGYEQYF
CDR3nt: TGTGCCAGTAGTATAGCTTCGGACGGCTACGAGCAGTACTTC

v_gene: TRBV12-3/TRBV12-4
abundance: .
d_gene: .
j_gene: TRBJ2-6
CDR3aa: CASSLGLYSGANVLTF
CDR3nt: TGTGCCAGCAGTTTGGGACTGTACTCTGGGGCCAACGTCCTGACTTTC

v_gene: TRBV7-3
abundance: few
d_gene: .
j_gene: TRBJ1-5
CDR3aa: CASSYHGQESSNQPQHF
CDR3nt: TGTGCCAGCAGTTACCACGGTCAGGAATCTAGCAATCAGCCCCAGCATTTT

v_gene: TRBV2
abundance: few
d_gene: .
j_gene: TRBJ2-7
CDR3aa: CASSVRDTASYEQYF
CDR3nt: TGTGCCAGCAGTGTGAGGGACACCGCCTCCTACGAGCAGTACTTC

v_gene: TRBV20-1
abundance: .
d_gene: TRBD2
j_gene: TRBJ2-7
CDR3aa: CSAIPPSGSYEQYF
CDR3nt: TGCAGTGCTATACCACCTAGCGGCTCCTACGAGCAGTACTTC

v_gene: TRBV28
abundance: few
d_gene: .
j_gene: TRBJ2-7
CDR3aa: CASSLYSGSSSYEQYF
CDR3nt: TGTGCCAGCAGTTTATACTCCGGGTCCAGTTCCTACGAGCAGTACTTC

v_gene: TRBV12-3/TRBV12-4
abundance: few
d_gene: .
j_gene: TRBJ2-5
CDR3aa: CASNKGETQYF
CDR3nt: TGTGCCAGCAACAAGGGAGAGACCCAGTACTTC

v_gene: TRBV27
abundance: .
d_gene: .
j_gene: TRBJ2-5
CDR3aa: CASRSSRVAETQYF
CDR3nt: TGTGCCAGCAGATCTTCCAGGGTAGCGGAGACCCAGTACTTC

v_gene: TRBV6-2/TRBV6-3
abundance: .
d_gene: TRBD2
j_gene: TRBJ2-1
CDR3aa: CASSYHPSGNYNEQFF
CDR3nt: TGTGCCAGCAGTTACCATCCTAGCGGAAATTACAATGAGCAGTTCTTC

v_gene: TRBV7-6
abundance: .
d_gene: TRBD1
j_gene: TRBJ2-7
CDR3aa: CASSSWDRPPYEQYF
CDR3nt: TGTGCCAGCAGCTCATGGGACAGGCCACCCTACGAGCAGTACTTC

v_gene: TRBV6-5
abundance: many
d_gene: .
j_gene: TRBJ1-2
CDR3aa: CASSYRGYGYTF
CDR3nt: TGTGCCAGCAGTTACCGGGGCTATGGCTACACCTTC

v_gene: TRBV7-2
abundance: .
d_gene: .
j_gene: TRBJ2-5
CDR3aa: CASSSRVSAETQYF
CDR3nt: TGTGCCAGCAGCTCAAGGGTGTCGGCTGAGACCCAGTACTTC

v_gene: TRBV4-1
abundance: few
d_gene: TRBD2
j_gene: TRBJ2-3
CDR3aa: CASSQDGTTGDTQYF
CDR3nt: TGCGCCAGCAGCCAAGATGGGACTACGGGAGATACGCAGTATTTT

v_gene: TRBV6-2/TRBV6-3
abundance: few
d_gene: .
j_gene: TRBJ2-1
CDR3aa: CASSYPRGEQFF
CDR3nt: TGTGCCAGCAGTTACCCACGGGGGGAGCAGTTCTTC

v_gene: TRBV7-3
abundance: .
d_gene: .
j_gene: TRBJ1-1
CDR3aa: CASSRTGLGNTEAFF
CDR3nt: TGTGCCAGCAGTCGTACAGGGTTGGGGAACACTGAAGCTTTCTTT

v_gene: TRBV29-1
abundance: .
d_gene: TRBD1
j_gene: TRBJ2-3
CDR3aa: CSGAGGLGTDTQYF
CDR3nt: TGCAGCGGCGCAGGGGGTTTGGGCACAGATACGCAGTATTTT

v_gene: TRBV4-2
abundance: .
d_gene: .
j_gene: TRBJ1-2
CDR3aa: CASSQEFRANYGYTF
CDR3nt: TGTGCCAGCAGCCAAGAGTTCAGGGCTAACTATGGCTACACCTTC

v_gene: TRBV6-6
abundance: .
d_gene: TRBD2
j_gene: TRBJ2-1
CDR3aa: CASSPTTGGEQFF
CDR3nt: TGTGCCAGCAGCCCTACCACGGGGGGTGAGCAGTTCTTC

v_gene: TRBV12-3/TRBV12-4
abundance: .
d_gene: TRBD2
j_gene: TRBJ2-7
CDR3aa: CASSLRSSGRHHEQYF
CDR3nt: TGTGCCAGCAGTTTAAGGAGTAGCGGGAGACACCACGAGCAGTACTTC

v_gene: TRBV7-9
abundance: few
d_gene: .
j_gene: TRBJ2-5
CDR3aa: CASSLTADSWETQYF
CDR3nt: TGTGCCAGCAGCTTGACGGCCGACAGTTGGGAGACCCAGTACTTC

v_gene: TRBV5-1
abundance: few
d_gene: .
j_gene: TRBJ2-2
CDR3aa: CASRAGLSENTGELFF
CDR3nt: TGCGCCAGCAGAGCCGGACTCTCAGAGAACACCGGGGAGCTGTTTTTT

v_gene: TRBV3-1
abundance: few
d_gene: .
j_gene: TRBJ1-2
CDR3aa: CASSHIGANYGYTF
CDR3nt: TGTGCCAGCAGCCACATCGGGGCTAACTATGGCTACACCTTC

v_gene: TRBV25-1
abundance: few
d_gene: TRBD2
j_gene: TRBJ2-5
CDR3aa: CASSEQASGRALGETQYF
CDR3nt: TGTGCCAGCAGTGAACAGGCTAGCGGGAGGGCCCTCGGGGAGACCCAGTACTTC

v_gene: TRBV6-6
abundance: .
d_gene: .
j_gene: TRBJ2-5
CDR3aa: CASSYSAPQETQYF
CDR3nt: TGTGCCAGCAGTTACTCAGCTCCCCAAGAGACCCAGTACTTC

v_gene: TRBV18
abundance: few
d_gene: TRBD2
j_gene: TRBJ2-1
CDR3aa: CASSPGTSGSSVQFF
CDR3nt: TGTGCCAGCTCACCCGGGACTAGCGGGAGTTCTGTGCAGTTCTTC

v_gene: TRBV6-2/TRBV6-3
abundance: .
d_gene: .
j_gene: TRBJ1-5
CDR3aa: CASSYADLMPQHF
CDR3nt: TGTGCCAGCAGTTACGCAGACCTAATGCCCCAGCATTTT